A selection of T cell receptor beta chains follows, all from one sample in a study of cytomegalovirus exposure and HLA in healthy donors. The assay was immunoSEQ multiplex PCR, and TCRdb's table has in-frame clones only and misses some. The data hold fewer than 150,000 clones, with around 73% observed a single time. Sequencing was performed on PBMCs. These receptors were collected from a human donor in good health. CDR3s include the opening cysteine and the closing phenylalanine or tryptophan. D genes are given only for firm matches. Clone size is shown for a subset of rows, as once, few, many or a class of expanded clone.

abundance	len	v_gene	d_gene	j_gene	CDR3nt	CDR3aa
-	16	TRBV7-3	-	TRBJ2-2	TGTGCCAGCACCTTGGGAACGGGGGCGAACACCGGGGAGCTGTTTTTT	CASTLGTGANTGELFF
-	16	TRBV9	TRBD1	TRBJ2-3	TGTGCCAGCAGCCCTACTAGGGGGCCTAGCACAGATACGCAGTATTTT	CASSPTRGPSTDTQYF
-	14	TRBV18	TRBD1	TRBJ1-1	TGTGCCAGCTCTCACACAGGGGGGGAAACTGAAGCTTTCTTT	CASSHTGGETEAFF
-	15	TRBV7-2	TRBD2	TRBJ2-7	TGTGCCAGCAGCTTAGTCGGGGAGGGTTCCTACGAGCAGTACTTC	CASSLVGEGSYEQYF
-	12	TRBV28	-	TRBJ1-6	TGTGCCAGCAGTCCAGGGAATTCACCCCTCCACTTT	CASSPGNSPLHF
few	12	TRBV6-6	TRBD1	TRBJ1-4	TGTGCCAGCAGTTGGGGACAGGAAAAACTGTTTTTT	CASSWGQEKLFF
once	15	TRBV9	TRBD2	TRBJ2-2	TGTGCCAGCAGCTGGGGGACTAGGGACACCGGGGAGCTGTTTTTT	CASSWGTRDTGELFF
-	13	TRBV7-8	TRBD2	TRBJ2-5	TGTGCCAGCGAAGGGGAGGGTTGGGAGACCCAGTACTTC	CASEGEGWETQYF
-	15	TRBV15	-	TRBJ2-4	TGTGCCACCAGCAGAGATGGGGCCCGTCGTGGCATTCAGTACTTC	CATSRDGARRGIQYF
once	16	TRBV5-1	TRBD2	TRBJ2-7	TGCGCCAGCAGCCCCACCGGGACTAGCGGTTCCTACGAGCAGTACTTC	CASSPTGTSGSYEQYF
-	14	TRBV15	TRBD1	TRBJ2-1	TGTGCCACCAGCCGGGACAGGGGGTCCAATGAGCAGTTCTTC	CATSRDRGSNEQFF
-	17	TRBV7-9	-	TRBJ1-1	TGTGCCAGCAGCTTACCCCTTCAGGGGCCGATGAACACTGAAGCTTTCTTT	CASSLPLQGPMNTEAFF
-	16	TRBV19	TRBD2	TRBJ2-2	TGTGCCAGCGCCTCCCTAGCGGGGGGATACACCGGGGAGCTGTTTTTT	CASASLAGGYTGELFF
-	16	TRBV6-1	-	TRBJ1-5	TGTGCCAGCAGTGAACGTTTTTCCCCTTACAATCAGCCCCAGCATTTT	CASSERFSPYNQPQHF
few	17	TRBV5-6	-	TRBJ2-7	TGTGCCAGCAGCTACCGCCGGCAGGCTAAACCCTCCTACGAGCAGTACTTC	CASSYRRQAKPSYEQYF
-	15	TRBV5-8	-	TRBJ1-5	TGTGCCAGCAGCCTATTGGGAGATAGCAATCAGCCCCAGCATTTT	CASSLLGDSNQPQHF
-	15	TRBV6-1	-	TRBJ1-5	TGTGCCAGCAGTGGAAACGCCAGGGTCAATCAGCCCCAGCATTTT	CASSGNARVNQPQHF
-	15	TRBV7-9	TRBD1	TRBJ1-5	TGTGCCAGCAGCTTTGACAGGGCAGAGGGTCAGCCCCAGCATTTT	CASSFDRAEGQPQHF
-	14	TRBV5-1	TRBD1	TRBJ2-2	TGCGCCAGCAGAAGGACAGGGACAACCGGGGAGCTGTTTTTT	CASRRTGTTGELFF
-	15	TRBV30	TRBD2	TRBJ2-5	TGTGCCTGGAGTGCCGGGGGGGGTTGGAGTGAGACCCAGTACTTC	CAWSAGGGWSETQYF
few	14	TRBV27	-	TRBJ2-7	TGTGCCAGCAGTTTCGGGACAACGACCTACGAGCAGTACTTC	CASSFGTTTYEQYF
-	13	TRBV7-2	TRBD1	TRBJ2-7	TGTGCCAGCAGCTTCAGGGGGCCCTACGAGCAGTACTTC	CASSFRGPYEQYF
-	17	TRBV7-8	TRBD2	TRBJ2-7	TGTGCCAGCAGCTTTTCCTCGGGGGGGGGTTTCTCCTACGAGCAGTACTTC	CASSFSSGGGFSYEQYF
few	17	TRBV6-1	TRBD2	TRBJ2-7	TGTGCCAGCAGTGAAGCGGGGGTCGGGGGGAGCTCCTACGAGCAGTACTTC	CASSEAGVGGSSYEQYF
-	16	TRBV7-9	-	TRBJ2-7	TGTGCCAGCAGGCCTCCGAGGGCAGGGGGGTCCTACGAGCAGTACTTC	CASRPPRAGGSYEQYF
few	15	TRBV7-9	-	TRBJ1-5	TGTGCCAGCAGCTTAAGACAGGCACGCAATCAGCCCCAGCATTTT	CASSLRQARNQPQHF
-	15	TRBV28	-	TRBJ1-5	TGTGCCAGCAGTACGCCAACAGGGATCGATCAGCCCCAGCATTTT	CASSTPTGIDQPQHF
-	15	TRBV13	TRBD2	TRBJ2-3	TGTGCCAGCAGCTTGGGGGGGACTAGTGAGGATACGCAGTATTTT	CASSLGGTSEDTQYF
-	13	TRBV6-5	-	TRBJ2-1	TGTGCCAGCAGCCCAGCCCAAGGGGGTGAGCAGTTCTTC	CASSPAQGGEQFF
-	17	TRBV10-2	TRBD1	TRBJ1-2	TGCGCCAGCAGTGAGTGGGGGACAGGGGGGAATGAATATGGCTACACCTTC	CASSEWGTGGNEYGYTF
-	13	TRBV7-9	TRBD1	TRBJ1-1	TGTGCCAGCAGCCTCATCGGTAACAGGGGAGCTTTCTTT	CASSLIGNRGAFF
-	12	TRBV29-1	TRBD1	TRBJ1-2	TGCAGCGTAACCGGGACAGGGAACGGCTACACCTTC	CSVTGTGNGYTF
-	11	TRBV30	-	TRBJ2-7	TGTGCCTGGAGTACAGTTTCTTTGCAGTACTTC	CAWSTVSLQYF
-	15	TRBV2	TRBD2	TRBJ2-1	TGTGCCAGCAGTACACTAGCGGGTTCCTACAATGAGCAGTTCTTC	CASSTLAGSYNEQFF
-	14	TRBV6-5	-	TRBJ2-7	TGTGCCAGCAGTTACTCGAAACAGACCTACGAGCAGTACTTC	CASSYSKQTYEQYF
-	19	TRBV12-5	TRBD2	TRBJ2-7	TGTGCTAGTGGTTTCCTAATTCCCCTACTCCGACTAGCGGGGTACGAGCAGTACTTC	CASGFLIPLLRLAGYEQYF
-	19	TRBV4-1	TRBD2	TRBJ2-1	TGCGCCAGCAGCCAGGGGGGGCTAGCGGGGGGGCCGGGATACAATGAGCAGTTCTTC	CASSQGGLAGGPGYNEQFF
-	15	TRBV5-1	TRBD1	TRBJ1-1	TGCGCCAGCAGGCCGCGACAGGGCATGAACACTGAAGCTTTCTTT	CASRPRQGMNTEAFF
-	15	TRBV13	-	TRBJ2-1	TGTGCCAGCAGCTTTGGTCAGGGGGGAAACAATGAGCAGTTCTTC	CASSFGQGGNNEQFF
once	13	TRBV5-1	-	TRBJ1-1	TGCGCCAGCAGCTTCTCAGGCTACGCTGAAGCTTTCTTT	CASSFSGYAEAFF
-	13	TRBV5-1	-	TRBJ1-1	TGCGCCAGCAGCTTGGAAGGGGCCTCTGAAGCTTTCTTT	CASSLEGASEAFF
-	17	TRBV4-2	-	TRBJ1-5	TGTGCCAGCAGCCAAGATGGTCCGGGCGGGGGAGCACAGCCCCAGCATTTT	CASSQDGPGGGAQPQHF
-	12	TRBV9	-	TRBJ2-1	TGTGCCAGCAGCGGCGTCGGAGGTGAGCAGTTCTTC	CASSGVGGEQFF
-	14	TRBV7-6	-	TRBJ2-6	TGTGCCAGCACCCCTAACTCTGGGGCCAACGTCCTGACTTTC	CASTPNSGANVLTF
-	14	TRBV10-2	TRBD1	TRBJ1-2	TGCGCCAGCAGCGGACGGACAGGAACCTATGGCTACACCTTC	CASSGRTGTYGYTF
-	12	TRBV5-1	-	TRBJ2-1	TGCGCCAGCAGCTTGGATCGCAATGAGCAGTTCTTC	CASSLDRNEQFF
-	15	TRBV5-1	TRBD1	TRBJ2-2	TGCGCCAGCAGCCCCAGGGGGCCGGACACCGGGGAGCTGTTTTTT	CASSPRGPDTGELFF
-	14	TRBV27	-	TRBJ2-5	TGTGCCAGCAGCCCTCTAGCGTCAGGGGAGACCCAGTACTTC	CASSPLASGETQYF
-	15	TRBV5-1	-	TRBJ1-3	TGCGCCAGCAGCTTGGCCGGGGGTCGAGGAAACACCATATATTTT	CASSLAGGRGNTIYF
-	15	TRBV5-1	-	TRBJ2-6	TGCGCCAGCAGCCCCGGAGGCCCGGGGGCCAACGTCCTGACTTTC	CASSPGGPGANVLTF
once	15	TRBV5-1	TRBD2	TRBJ2-7	TGCGCCAGCAGGTCCGGGACTAGCGGACCCTACGAGCAGTACTTC	CASRSGTSGPYEQYF
-	15	TRBV5-1	TRBD2	TRBJ2-3	TGCGCCAGCAGCCCGAACACCGGGACTAGCGGGGCGCAGTATTTT	CASSPNTGTSGAQYF
-	14	TRBV14	TRBD1	TRBJ2-1	TGTGCCAGCAGCTCGGGACAGGGGGTCTCTGAGCAGTTCTTC	CASSSGQGVSEQFF
-	13	TRBV29-1	-	TRBJ1-1	TGCAGCGGCTCGAACAGGTTGAACACTGAAGCTTTCTTT	CSGSNRLNTEAFF
-	15	TRBV9	TRBD2	TRBJ2-2	TGTGCCAGCAGCGTGGGCGGGGGGTACACCGGGGAGCTGTTTTTT	CASSVGGGYTGELFF
-	15	TRBV5-6	TRBD2	TRBJ2-5	TGTGCCAGCAGCTTGGGACTAGCGGGGCAAGAGACCCAGTACTTC	CASSLGLAGQETQYF
-	14	TRBV5-1	-	TRBJ1-2	TGCGCCAGCAGTTCAGGTGAAAGGAACTATGGCTACACCTTC	CASSSGERNYGYTF
-	14	TRBV19	-	TRBJ2-7	TGTGCCAGTAGGGGAAGACAGGAAACCTACGAGCAGTACTTC	CASRGRQETYEQYF
-	14	TRBV6-5	-	TRBJ1-2	TGTGCCAGCAGTTACGATGGGGGCTACTATGGCTACACCTTC	CASSYDGGYYGYTF